The rows below give T cell receptor beta chains drawn from one sample of a study of tumor and adjacent non-tumor tissue in lung cancer. TCRdb used MiXCR to reprocess the multiplex PCR reads, holding one entry per CDR3 protein. The sample consists of tens of thousands of distinct CDR3 sequences, roughly 75% of them appearing once. The sample comprised lung tumor tissue. These receptors originate from a woman aged 70-85 years with non-small cell lung cancer. Both conserved end residues are part of each CDR3. The order of the fields is CDR3 length, V gene, J gene, D gene, clone size, CDR3 protein, CDR3 DNA. D genes are given only for firm matches. Expanded clones get a size class; other rows say once, few or many, or leave the size out.

>13|TRBV29-1|TRBJ2-5|NA|NA
CSVENPFQETQYF
TGCAGCGTTGAAAATCCATTCCAAGAGACCCAGTACTTC
>12|TRBV29-1|TRBJ1-4|NA|NA
CSVALGLEKLFF
TGCAGCGTAGCATTAGGGCTCGAAAAATTGTTTTTT
>15|TRBV6-5|TRBJ2-7|NA|NA
CATTTQVEGHYEQYF
TGTGCCACCACCACGCAGGTGGAGGGACACTACGAGCAGTACTTC
>15|TRBV29-1|TRBJ2-1|TRBD1|NA
CSVVIETGGYNERFF
TGCAGCGTTGTAATAGAGACAGGGGGTTACAATGAGCGGTTCTTC
>17|TRBV4-2|TRBJ2-7|NA|NA
CASSQDFPTSISYEQYF
TGTGCCAGCAGTCAAGATTTTCCAACATCAATCTCCTACGAGCAGTACTTC
>19|TRBV4-1|TRBJ2-1|TRBD2|NA
CASNQVTRRTSGKYNEQFF
TGCGCCAGCAACCAAGTTACACGAAGAACTAGCGGAAAATACAATGAGCAGTTCTTC
>15|TRBV20-1|TRBJ2-3|TRBD2|NA
CSAQRLAVGADTQYF
TGCAGTGCCCAACGACTAGCGGTAGGAGCAGATACGCAGTATTTT
>11|TRBV6-1|TRBJ2-3|NA|NA
CASRDLCTQYF
TGTGCCAGCAGGGACTTGTGTACACAGTATTTT
>15|TRBV6-2/TRBV6-3|TRBJ2-7|TRBD2|many
CASTSQFAGEYEQYF
TGTGCCAGCACCTCCCAGTTTGCGGGGGAATACGAGCAGTACTTC
>17|TRBV11-2|TRBJ2-5|TRBD2|NA
CASSLRIGGALWETQYF
TGTGCCAGCAGCTTACGAATCGGGGGGGCCCTCTGGGAGACCCAGTACTTC
>16|TRBV10-3|TRBJ2-3|NA|NA
CAIGRQSGTVTGTQYF
TGTGCCATCGGGCGTCAATCCGGGACGGTCACAGGTACGCAGTATTTT
>14|TRBV6-1|TRBJ1-4|NA|NA
CTSIGEAENEKLFF
TGTACCAGCATTGGGGAGGCGGAGAATGAAAAACTGTTTTTT
>15|TRBV6-1|TRBJ1-2|NA|NA
CASSVDYKWNSDYTF
TGTGCCAGCAGTGTTGACTATAAATGGAACAGTGACTACACCTTC
>16|TRBV6-5|TRBJ2-5|NA|NA
CANSYSRGEGEESQYF
TGTGCCAACAGTTACTCGCGTGGGGAGGGGGAAGAGTCTCAGTACTTC
>15|TRBV5-4|TRBJ2-5|TRBD2|few
CASSRTSGSQEIQYF
TGTGCCAGCAGCCGGACTAGCGGGTCCCAAGAGATCCAGTACTTC
>17|TRBV7-8|TRBJ2-1|TRBD2|many
CASSPGFLAGRHNEQFF
TGTGCCAGCAGCCCAGGGTTCCTAGCGGGTCGACACAATGAGCAGTTCTTC
>15|TRBV12-3/TRBV12-4|TRBJ1-6|NA|NA
CAGTISKGGRSPLHF
TGTGCCGGCACTATCTCGAAGGGGGGCCGATCACCCCTCCACTTT
>14|TRBV12-3/TRBV12-4|TRBJ1-1|NA|NA
CASTRNAICTEALF
TGTGCCAGCACCCGTAATGCGATATGCACTGAAGCTTTATTT
>15|TRBV4-1|TRBJ1-2|NA|NA
CASSQVEGGGNGYTF
TGCGCCAGCAGCCAAGTGGAGGGGGGGGGCAATGGTTACACCTTC
>17|TRBV20-1|TRBJ2-7|TRBD2|many
CSARDRWGSGSVYEQYF
TGCAGTGCTAGAGATCGATGGGGTAGCGGGAGTGTCTACGAGCAGTACTTC
>16|TRBV11-2|TRBJ1-1|NA|medium-sized
CASSSHALGQQREAFF
TGTGCCAGCAGCTCACACGCATTGGGGCAGCAACGGGAAGCTTTCTTT
>15|TRBV28|TRBJ1-2|TRBD1|NA
CVSSPRDRVNYGYTF
TGTGTCAGCAGTCCGCGGGACAGAGTTAACTATGGCTACACCTTC
>16|TRBV7-9|TRBJ1-2|NA|many
CASSPFGDTDFYGYTF
TGTGCCAGCAGCCCCTTTGGGGACACGGATTTCTATGGCTACACCTTC
>17|TRBV5-4|TRBJ2-1|TRBD2|once
CASSLGGLAGTYNEQFF
TGTGCCAGCAGCTTGGGGGGACTAGCGGGCACCTACAATGAGCAGTTCTTC
>15|TRBV12-3/TRBV12-4|TRBJ2-7|NA|NA
CTSSQTDREGYEQYF
TGTACCAGCAGTCAGACCGACAGGGAGGGCTACGAGCAGTACTTC
>15|TRBV6-1|TRBJ2-7|NA|NA
CASSEMNRIPYEQYF
TGTGCCAGTAGTGAAATGAACAGGATCCCCTACGAGCAGTACTTC
>17|TRBV20-1|TRBJ2-1|TRBD2|NA
CSARVQATSGSLSEQFF
TGCAGTGCTAGGGTACAGGCGACTAGCGGGAGCCTTAGTGAGCAGTTCTTC
>14|TRBV11-2|TRBJ1-2|NA|few
CASSLLPRERGYTF
TGTGCCAGCAGCTTATTACCCCGGGAACGGGGCTACACCTTC
>15|TRBV11-2|TRBJ2-3|TRBD1|NA
CASSPTGFGTDTQYF
TGTGCCAGCAGCCCGACAGGGTTTGGCACAGATACGCAGTATTTT
>14|TRBV29-1|TRBJ1-2|NA|NA
CNVQSNQDSYGYTF
TGCAACGTCCAATCAAATCAGGACAGCTATGGCTACACCTTC
>14|TRBV6-2/TRBV6-3|TRBJ1-2|NA|NA
CASSDSNRNYGYTF
TGTGCCAGCAGTGACAGCAACCGGAACTATGGCTACACCTTC
>14|TRBV5-1|TRBJ2-3|NA|many
CASSLENPEDTQYF
TGCGCCAGCAGCTTGGAAAACCCCGAGGATACGCAGTATTTT
>19|TRBV5-6|TRBJ2-1|TRBD2|many
CASSFRLAGAHKTNNEQFF
TGTGCCAGCAGCTTCAGACTAGCGGGGGCGCATAAGACGAACAATGAGCAGTTCTTC
>15|TRBV19|TRBJ2-7|TRBD2|few
CASSIAASGNYEQYF
TGTGCCAGTAGTATAGCTGCTAGCGGGAACTACGAGCAGTACTTC
>12|TRBV29-1|TRBJ2-1|NA|once
CSIIRAYNEQFF
TGTAGCATCATCAGGGCCTACAATGAGCAGTTCTTC
>18|TRBV28|TRBJ2-1|TRBD2|NA
CASSFAITSGKLYNEQFF
TGTGCCAGCAGTTTCGCGATAACTAGCGGGAAATTGTACAATGAGCAGTTCTTC
>16|TRBV6-2/TRBV6-3|TRBJ2-1|TRBD2|NA
CASRSAGGSYYKEQSF
TGTGCCAGCAGATCGGCGGGCGGGAGCTACTACAAAGAGCAGTCCTTC
>12|TRBV29-1|TRBJ2-3|NA|NA
CSVFTGTDTRYF
TGCAGCGTCTTCACAGGTACAGATACGCGGTATTTT
>20|TRBV6-6|TRBJ2-1|NA|NA
CASSYPTRIITGRSYNEQFF
TGTGCCAGCAGTTATCCCACTCGTATAATAACGGGACGCTCCTACAATGAGCAGTTCTTC
>15|TRBV10-2|TRBJ2-2|TRBD1|NA
CAGPTGGPTTGELFF
TGCGCCGGTCCAACAGGGGGCCCTACCACCGGGGAGCTGTTTTTT
>15|TRBV24-1|TRBJ2-5|NA|once
CATSGPQTGLEIQYF
TGTGCCACCAGTGGCCCCCAAACAGGGTTAGAGATCCAGTACTTC
>11|TRBV29-1|TRBJ2-1|NA|medium-sized
CSSDLYNEQFF
TGCAGCTCCGACCTCTACAATGAGCAGTTCTTC
>15|TRBV4-1|TRBJ2-6|NA|many
CASSQPTGSANVLTF
TGCGCCAGCAGCCAACCTACAGGTTCAGCCAACGTCCTGACTTTC
>12|TRBV6-6|TRBJ2-7|NA|many
CASSFTSYEQYF
TGTGCCAGCAGTTTTACTTCCTACGAGCAGTACTTC
>16|TRBV12-3/TRBV12-4|TRBJ2-5|TRBD1|once
CASSLRQGAFVDTQYF
TGTGCTAGCAGTTTAAGGCAGGGGGCGTTCGTGGACACCCAGTACTTC
>17|TRBV4-1|TRBJ1-1|NA|NA
CASSQGDRDRPNAEAFF
TGCGCCAGCAGCCAAGGCGACCGAGACAGGCCGAACGCTGAAGCTTTCTTT